A single sample is the source of the 26 T cell receptor beta chains below, sequenced in a study of identical twins. TCRdb processed the 5' RACE reads anew with MiXCR; each CDR3 protein has one entry. The sample has hundreds of thousands of distinct CDR3 sequences, around 20% seen once. This same sample was also taken into another study, of T cells expressing NK-cell markers.

Sequencing was performed on PBMCs. The receptors were sampled from a woman aged 18-29 years in good health.

V usage is TRBV29-1 and J usage is TRBJ1-2, with 7 bases matching TRBD1. CDR3 size: 15 residues. Germline CDR1 is SQVTM and CDR2 is ANQGSEA. J gave up 4 bases and V 6 bases, and 14 bases lay outside the gene matches. CDR3 residues: CSVGTVTGWGYGYTF. The DNA of the CDR3 is TGCAGCGTGGGGACCGTGACAGGGTGGGGCTATGGCTACACCTTC.

This clonotype was recorded a few times. The chain combines TRBV5-1 with TRBJ2-1; 8 positions agree with TRBD2. Germline V lookup: CDR1 SGHRS, CDR2 YFSETQ. With 0 bases clipped from V and 2 bases from J, the junction kept 4 bases outside the gene matches. CDR3 length: 16 amino acids. CDR3 region: CASSLGSGNPYNEQFF. CDR3 coding DNA: TGCGCCAGCAGCTTGGGTAGCGGGAATCCCTACAATGAGCAGTTCTTC. Drawing the rest from reference TRBV5-1 and TRBJ2-1, the complete variable domain is KAGVTQTPRYLIKTRGQQVTLSCSPISGHRSVSWYQQTPGQGLQFLFEYFSETQRNKGNFPGRFSGRQFSNSRSEMNVSTLELGDSALYLCASSLGSGNPYNEQFFGPGTRLTVL.

This clonotype was seen only a few times. This chain's CDR3 is CSARAGDNEQFF. CDR3 coding DNA: TGCAGTGCTCGAGCGGGGGACAATGAGCAGTTCTTC. V and J are TRBV20-1 and TRBJ2-1; TRBD2 aligns across 8 bases. V dropped 5 bases and J dropped 5; count of bases not matched to a gene: 2. The CDR3 is made up of 12 amino acids. Per germline, CDR1 DFQATT and CDR2 SNEGSKA (reference sequence).

The chain uses TRBV7-9 and TRBJ2-6, with D tentatively TRBD2 (6 bases). Trimming stripped 5 bases from V and 2 bases from J, with 13 bases between. CDR1 is SEHNR and CDR2 is FQNEAQ in the germline V gene (reference sequence). This CDR3 has 16 amino acids. The CDR3 here is CASSRIGGAGANVLTF. The CDR3 DNA is TGTGCCAGCAGCCGCATCGGGGGTGCTGGGGCCAACGTCCTGACTTTC.

This clonotype was recorded a few times. This chain uses TRBV7-8 with TRBJ2-1; D is uncertain. The V gene lost 1 base and the J gene lost 8 bases, with 15 bases spanning the gap. The CDR3 covers 15 residues. CDR1 and CDR2 (germline): SGHVS, FQNEAQ. This CDR3 reads CASSLGARGADEQFF. The DNA for the CDR3 is TGTGCCAGCAGCTTAGGGGCTAGAGGCGCCGATGAGCAGTTCTTC.

The sample holds a few counts of this clonotype. The V gene is TRBV12-3 or TRBV12-4, the J gene TRBJ2-1, with D possibly TRBD2 on 6 matching bases. Trimming cost V 6 bases and J 0 bases, with 12 bases left between them. The length of the CDR3 is 15 residues. The chain's CDR3 is CASRARGSSYNEQFF. CDR3 sequence (DNA): TGTGCCAGCAGGGCCCGGGGGAGCTCCTACAATGAGCAGTTCTTC.

This clonotype has only a few counts. This chain joins TRBV6-1 and TRBJ2-3, with 7 bases identical to TRBD1. Germline lookup yields CDR1 MNHNS and CDR2 SASEGT. This CDR3 spans 14 amino acids. Trimming removed 6 bases from V and 0 bases from J; junction bases left unmatched: 3. CDR3 sequence: CASRVRGSTDTQYF. The CDR3 DNA sequence: TGTGCCAGCAGAGTCAGGGGGAGCACAGATACGCAGTATTTT.

The chain combines TRBV19 with TRBJ2-2, with a weak D call TRBD1 (5 bases). This CDR3 is built from 14 residues. Per germline, CDR1 LNHDA and CDR2 SQIVND (reference sequence). V lost 7 bases and J lost 5, with 14 bases in between. The CDR3: CASTTIQGTGELFF. The CDR3 DNA reads as TGTGCCAGTACCACTATCCAGGGTACCGGGGAGCTGTTTTTT.

This clonotype was picked up a small number of times. V and J are TRBV20-1 and TRBJ2-2; D is possibly TRBD1 (5 bases). V lost 0 bases and J 3 bases, leaving 11 bases between the germline ends. The germline V gene has CDR1 DFQATT and CDR2 SNEGSKA (reference sequence). The CDR3 spans 15 residues. CDR3 coding DNA: TGCAGTGCTAGAGATGTAGGGGCGGACACCGGGGAGCTGTTTTTT. Encoded protein: CSARDVGADTGELFF.

The J gene is TRBJ2-7, the V gene TRBV7-9; D assignment may be TRBD1 or TRBD2 (5 bases each). The ends were cut back, 11 bases at V and 5 bases at J, with 25 bases in the middle. The CDR3 is made up of 15 amino acids. The germline V gene has CDR1 SEHNR and CDR2 FQNEAQ (reference sequence). The CDR3 spells CAGQKGRSYQNEQYF. CDR3 nucleotides: TGTGCCGGGCAAAAGGGGAGAAGTTATCAGAACGAGCAGTACTTC. Supplemented by reference TRBV7-9 and TRBJ2-7, the full variable domain reads DTGVSQNPRHKITKRGQNVTFRCDPISEHNRLYWYRQTLGQGPEFLTYFQNEAQLEKSRLLSDRFSAERPKGSFSTLEIQRTEQGDSAMYLCAGQKGRSYQNEQYFGPGTRLTVT.

The V gene is TRBV7-9, the J gene TRBJ2-7, with 7 bases aligning to TRBD1. Per germline, CDR1 SEHNR and CDR2 FQNEAQ (reference sequence). Trimming at V came to 5 bases and at J to 2 bases, leaving 12 bases not matched to a gene. The length of the CDR3 is 16 residues. The CDR3 sequence: CASSPKRQGIAYEQYF. The CDR3 bases are TGTGCCAGCAGCCCAAAACGACAGGGTATCGCCTACGAGCAGTACTTC.

Only a few counts were recorded for this clonotype. The chain carries TRBV7-2 and TRBJ2-1; 13 bases are shared with TRBD2. V shed 1 base, J shed 12 bases, and the junction held 9 bases outside the gene matches. Germline V gives CDR1 SGHTA, CDR2 FQGNSA. The CDR3 totals 16 residues. This chain's CDR3 is CASSLVLAGGPWGQFF. The CDR3 DNA reads as TGTGCCAGCAGCTTAGTACTAGCGGGGGGGCCTTGGGGGCAGTTCTTC. Complete variable domain (other parts from reference TRBV7-2 and TRBJ2-1): GAGVSQSPSNKVTEKGKDVELRCDPISGHTALYWYRQSLGQGLEFLIYFQGNSAPDKSGLPSDRFSAERTGGSVSTLTIQRTQQEDSAVYLCASSLVLAGGPWGQFFGPGTRLTVL.

The chain uses TRBV9 and TRBJ2-1; TRBD2 aligns across 7 bases. CDR3 size: 15 residues. Germline V lookup: CDR1 SGDLS, CDR2 YYNGEE. Losses at the gene ends were 3 bases for V and 3 bases for J; bases not matched to a gene: 6. The CDR3 coding sequence is TGTGCCAGCAGCGCAACCGGGACTAACTACAATGAGCAGTTCTTC. This translates into CASSATGTNYNEQFF.

This clonotype was counted between two and nine times. V gene TRBV7-6 combines with J gene TRBJ2-3; D is unresolved. Germline V CDR1 and CDR2: SGHVS, FNYEAQ. V lost 0 bases and J lost 2, with 6 bases in between. The CDR3 is made up of 14 amino acids. The CDR3 DNA reads TGTGCCAGCAGCTTAGCCCAGACCACAGATACGCAGTATTTT. Its translation is CASSLAQTTDTQYF.

There are a few counts of this clonotype. V gene TRBV20-1 combines with J gene TRBJ1-4, with 7 bases aligning to TRBD1. V was pared by 6 bases and J by 8 bases, with 15 bases of the junction left unmatched. This CDR3 comprises 15 residues. CDR1 DFQATT and CDR2 SNEGSKA come from the germline V gene (reference sequence). CDR3: CSALLARQGGEKLFF. In DNA form, the CDR3 reads TGCAGTGCGCTTTTAGCCCGACAGGGAGGAGAAAAACTGTTTTTT.

The gene calls are TRBV3-1 and TRBJ2-3; D is undetermined. The CDR3 runs to 14 residues. Between the trimmed V and J ends, which lost 3 bases and 5 bases, there was a span of 12 bases. Per germline, CDR1 LGHDT and CDR2 YNNKEL (reference sequence). Here the CDR3 DNA reads TGTGCCAGCAGCCATCCCTATCGAGGAGATACGCAGTATTTT. Translating it yields CASSHPYRGDTQYF.

This clonotype has just a few counts. V gene TRBV20-1 combines with J gene TRBJ2-1, with 8 bases matching TRBD1. Trimming cost V 5 bases and J 8 bases; bases outside gene matches: 14. The germline V gene has CDR1 DFQATT and CDR2 SNEGSKA (reference sequence). This CDR3 spans 15 amino acids. This CDR3 reads CSALGVGTGWDEQFF. In nucleotides, the CDR3 is TGCAGTGCTCTTGGGGTAGGGACAGGTTGGGATGAGCAGTTCTTC.

This clonotype showed up just a few times. The V and J genes are TRBV29-1 and TRBJ1-1; D ambiguous. Germline V gene data show CDR1 as SQVTM and CDR2 as ANQGSEA. Trimming took 4 bases from V and 0 from J, leaving 6 bases between them. CDR3 size: 12 residues. CDR3 nucleotides: TGCAGCGTTGCCCGGATGAACACTGAAGCTTTCTTT. It is translated as CSVARMNTEAFF.

This clonotype has ten or more counts. The gene calls are TRBV12-3 or TRBV12-4 and TRBJ1-1; 7 bases map to TRBD1. V was clipped by 7 bases and J by 1 base; unmatched bases: 6. The CDR3 spans 14 residues. The CDR3 here is CASNKGQPNTEAFF. CDR3 bases: TGTGCCAGCAACAAGGGACAGCCGAACACTGAAGCTTTCTTT.

The chain couples TRBV4-3 to TRBJ2-1; possible D gene TRBD1, 5 bases. This CDR3 comprises 17 residues. V lost 2 bases and J lost 5, with 19 bases in between. Germline assignment: CDR1 LGHNA and CDR2 YSLEER. In nucleotides, the CDR3 is TGCGCCAGCAGCCAAACTGAGGCGGATCAGGGTGACAATGAGCAGTTCTTC. The encoded protein is CASSQTEADQGDNEQFF.

The CDR3 sequence: CASSHKRTGELFF. The CDR3, as DNA: TGTGCCAGCAGCCATAAGCGTACCGGGGAGCTGTTTTTT. The chain uses TRBV3-1 and TRBJ2-2; D not certain. CDR1 is LGHDT, CDR2 YNNKEL, per germline (reference sequence). V gave up 3 bases and J gave up 5 bases, with 7 bases separating them. The CDR3 is 13 amino acids.

This clonotype came up a few times. CDR3 residues: CASSQGAGASYEQYF. The CDR3 coding sequence is TGTGCCAGCAGCCAAGGGGCGGGAGCGAGCTACGAGCAGTACTTC. The rearrangement uses TRBV3-1 and TRBJ2-7; 7 bases are shared with TRBD2. Trimming cost V 1 base and J 3 bases; bases outside gene matches: 6. The CDR3 spans 15 residues. In germline, CDR1 is LGHDT, CDR2 YNNKEL (reference sequence).

This clonotype was counted between two and nine times. The chain has TRBV5-1 and TRBJ1-1, with unresolved D. Germline loops: CDR1 SGHRS, CDR2 YFSETQ. Between the trimmed V and J ends, which lost 5 bases and 4 bases, there was a span of 15 bases. This CDR3 comprises 14 residues. In DNA, the CDR3 is TGCGCCAGCAGTAGGGAGGGTGGTAGCACTGAAGCTTTCTTT. It specifies CASSREGGSTEAFF. The complete variable domain, with remaining parts taken from reference TRBV5-1 and TRBJ1-1, reads KAGVTQTPRYLIKTRGQQVTLSCSPISGHRSVSWYQQTPGQGLQFLFEYFSETQRNKGNFPGRFSGRQFSNSRSEMNVSTLELGDSALYLCASSREGGSTEAFFGQGTRLTVV.

This clonotype has a handful of counts. The chain combines TRBV10-3 with TRBJ2-7; tentative D call: TRBD1 (6 bases). The germline CDR1 and CDR2 sequences are ENHRY and SYGVKD. The CDR3 runs 16 residues. V dropped 4 bases and J dropped 6 bases, with 22 bases sitting between them. As DNA, the CDR3 is TGTGCCATCAGTGTGTTAACAGGGAAGGGTAGGGCCGAGCAGTACTTC. Translating it yields CAISVLTGKGRAEQYF.

The V call is TRBV6-1, the J call TRBJ1-2, with D possibly matching TRBD1 (6 bases). Germline V lookup: CDR1 MNHNS, CDR2 SASEGT. The CDR3 has 16 residues. Trimming left V 5 bases short and J 1 base short, with 17 bases between. The CDR3 DNA sequence: TGTGCCAGCAGTCAAGGACTCGGAGGGGGTAACTATGGCTACACCTTC. This codes for CASSQGLGGGNYGYTF.

This clonotype was detected many times. The chain couples TRBV12-3 or TRBV12-4 to TRBJ2-1, with a possible D match to TRBD2 (5 bases). This CDR3 contains 12 residues. V dropped 4 bases and J dropped 8 bases, with 9 bases sitting between them. The CDR3 sequence is CASSYGNHEQFF. DNA of the CDR3: TGTGCCAGCAGTTACGGGAACCATGAGCAGTTCTTC.